This note documents a single T cell receptor beta chain sequence. Per the study methods: Reference gene primer amplification gave estimated nucleated cell counts. Data came from immunoSEQ multiplex PCR; TCRdb stores just in-frame clones and leaves some out. V, J and clone size were drawn from that table, and D and trimming were deduced from the DNA. The table shows about 74,000 clones, with 84% occurring only once. The data originate from a study of blood T cell repertoires in COVID-19. Study-level background: Spain, Italy and the United States supplied samples that represented acute and convalescent COVID-19. PBMCs, B-cell-depleted T cells, or T cells provided the cDNA or gDNA that made up the material.

This receptor was obtained from a man aged 70 or older with acute or convalescent COVID-19. The sample taken for sequencing was peripheral blood.

The CDR3: CASSPAPTSTDTQYF. DNA for the CDR3: TGTGCCAGCAGCCCCGCTCCGACTAGCACAGATACGCAGTATTTT. The chain joins TRBV9 to TRBJ2-3, with unresolved D. The germline CDR1 and CDR2 sequences are SGDLS and YYNGEE. V shed 4 bases and J shed 0 bases, with 12 bases lying between them. The length of the CDR3 is 15 residues.